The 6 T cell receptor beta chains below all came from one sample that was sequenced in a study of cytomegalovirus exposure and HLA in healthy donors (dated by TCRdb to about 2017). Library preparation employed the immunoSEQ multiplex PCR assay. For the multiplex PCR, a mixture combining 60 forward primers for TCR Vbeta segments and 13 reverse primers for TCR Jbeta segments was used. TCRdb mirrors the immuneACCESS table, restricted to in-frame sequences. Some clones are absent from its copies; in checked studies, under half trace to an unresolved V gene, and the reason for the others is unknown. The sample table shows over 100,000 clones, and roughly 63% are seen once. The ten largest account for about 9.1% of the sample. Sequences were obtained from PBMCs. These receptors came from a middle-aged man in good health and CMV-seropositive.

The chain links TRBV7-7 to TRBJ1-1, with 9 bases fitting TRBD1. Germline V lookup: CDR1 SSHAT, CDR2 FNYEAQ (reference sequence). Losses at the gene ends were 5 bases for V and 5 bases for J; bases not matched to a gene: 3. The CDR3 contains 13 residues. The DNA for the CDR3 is TGTGCCAGCAGCGCAGGACAGGGGACTGAAGCTTTCTTT. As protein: CASSAGQGTEAFF.

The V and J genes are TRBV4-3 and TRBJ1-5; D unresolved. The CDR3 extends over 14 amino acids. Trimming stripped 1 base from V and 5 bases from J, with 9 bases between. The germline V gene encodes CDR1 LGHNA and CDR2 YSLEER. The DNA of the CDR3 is TGCGCCAGCAGCCAAGTCCTTTTAGATCAGCCCCAGCATTTT. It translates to CASSQVLLDQPQHF.

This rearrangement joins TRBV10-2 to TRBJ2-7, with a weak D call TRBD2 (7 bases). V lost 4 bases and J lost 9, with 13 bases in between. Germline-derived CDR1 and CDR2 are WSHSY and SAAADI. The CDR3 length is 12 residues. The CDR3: CASSGTRGGQYF. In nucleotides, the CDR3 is TGCGCCAGCAGTGGGACTAGAGGGGGGCAGTACTTC.

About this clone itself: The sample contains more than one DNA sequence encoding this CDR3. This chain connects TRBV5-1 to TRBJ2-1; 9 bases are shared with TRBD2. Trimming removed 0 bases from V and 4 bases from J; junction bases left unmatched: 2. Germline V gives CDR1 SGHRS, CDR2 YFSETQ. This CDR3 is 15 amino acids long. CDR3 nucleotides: TGCGCCAGCAGCTTGGGCCTAGCGGGGTACAATGAGCAGTTCTTC. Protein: CASSLGLAGYNEQFF.

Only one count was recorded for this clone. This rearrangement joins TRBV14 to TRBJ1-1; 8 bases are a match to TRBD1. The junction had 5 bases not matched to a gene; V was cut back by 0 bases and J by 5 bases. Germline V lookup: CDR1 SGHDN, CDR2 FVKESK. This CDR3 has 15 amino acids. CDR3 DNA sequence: TGTGCCAGCAGCCAAGACACAGGGGGAGGAACTGAAGCTTTCTTT. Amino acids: CASSQDTGGGTEAFF. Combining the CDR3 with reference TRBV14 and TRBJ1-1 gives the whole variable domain EAGVTQFPSHSVIEKGQTVTLRCDPISGHDNLYWYRRVMGKEIKFLLHFVKESKQDESGMPNNRFLAERTGGTYSTLKVQPAELEDSGVYFCASSQDTGGGTEAFFGQGTRLTVV.

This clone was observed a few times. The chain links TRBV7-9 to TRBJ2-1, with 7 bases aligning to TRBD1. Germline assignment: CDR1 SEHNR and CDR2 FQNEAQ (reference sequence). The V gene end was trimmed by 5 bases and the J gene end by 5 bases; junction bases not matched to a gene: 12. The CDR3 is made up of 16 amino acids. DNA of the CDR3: TGTGCCAGCAGCCCGAGGGACAGTCGGAAGAACAATGAGCAGTTCTTC. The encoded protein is CASSPRDSRKNNEQFF.